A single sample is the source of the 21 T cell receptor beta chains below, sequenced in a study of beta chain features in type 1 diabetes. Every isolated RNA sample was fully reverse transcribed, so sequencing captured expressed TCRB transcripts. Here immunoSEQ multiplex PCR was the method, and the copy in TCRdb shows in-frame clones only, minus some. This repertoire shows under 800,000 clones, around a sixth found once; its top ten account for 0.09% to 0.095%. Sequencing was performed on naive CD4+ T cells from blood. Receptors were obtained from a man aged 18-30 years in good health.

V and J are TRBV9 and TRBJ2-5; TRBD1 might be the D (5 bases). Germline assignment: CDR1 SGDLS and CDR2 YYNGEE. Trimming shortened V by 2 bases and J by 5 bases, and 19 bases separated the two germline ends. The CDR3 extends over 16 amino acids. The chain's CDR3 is CASSVSPVGAGETQYF. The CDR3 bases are TGTGCCAGCAGCGTTTCCCCCGTAGGGGCCGGGGAGACCCAGTACTTC.

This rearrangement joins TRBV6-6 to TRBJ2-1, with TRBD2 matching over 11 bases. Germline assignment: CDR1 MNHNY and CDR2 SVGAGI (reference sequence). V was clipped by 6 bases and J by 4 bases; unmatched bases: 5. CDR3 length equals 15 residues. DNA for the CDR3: TGTGCCAGCAGCAAAGGGACTAGCGGATACAATGAGCAGTTCTTC. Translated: CASSKGTSGYNEQFF.

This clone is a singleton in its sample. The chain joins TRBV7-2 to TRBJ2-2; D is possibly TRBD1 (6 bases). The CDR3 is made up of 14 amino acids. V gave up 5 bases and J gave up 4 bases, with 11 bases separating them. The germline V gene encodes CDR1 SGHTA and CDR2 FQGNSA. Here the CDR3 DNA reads TGTGCCAGCAGCCGAGGACAGACCACCGGGGAGCTGTTTTTT. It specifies CASSRGQTTGELFF.

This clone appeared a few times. The CDR3 bases are TGTGCCAGCAGCTACCTAGCGGGAGCCTCATACAATGAGCAGTTCTTC. It encodes CASSYLAGASYNEQFF. The chain employs TRBV7-6 and TRBJ2-1, with 10 bases matching TRBD2. V lost 4 bases and J lost 4; bases outside the gene matches: 7. CDR3 length: 16 residues. Germline lookup yields CDR1 SGHVS and CDR2 FNYEAQ.

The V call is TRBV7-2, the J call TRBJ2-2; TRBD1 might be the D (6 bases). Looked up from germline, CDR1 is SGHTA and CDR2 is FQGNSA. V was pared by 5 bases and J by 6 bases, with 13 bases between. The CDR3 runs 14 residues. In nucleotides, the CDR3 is TGTGCCAGCAGCCTGACAGGCCCTCCCGGGGAGCTGTTTTTT. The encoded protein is CASSLTGPPGELFF.

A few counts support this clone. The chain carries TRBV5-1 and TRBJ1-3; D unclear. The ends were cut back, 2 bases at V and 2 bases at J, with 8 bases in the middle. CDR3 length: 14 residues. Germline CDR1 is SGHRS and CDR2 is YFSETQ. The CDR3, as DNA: TGCGCCAGCAGCTTTGGAGGGCCTGGAAACACCATATATTTT. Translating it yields CASSFGGPGNTIYF. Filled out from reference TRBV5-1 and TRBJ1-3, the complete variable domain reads KAGVTQTPRYLIKTRGQQVTLSCSPISGHRSVSWYQQTPGQGLQFLFEYFSETQRNKGNFPGRFSGRQFSNSRSEMNVSTLELGDSALYLCASSFGGPGNTIYFGEGSWLTVV.

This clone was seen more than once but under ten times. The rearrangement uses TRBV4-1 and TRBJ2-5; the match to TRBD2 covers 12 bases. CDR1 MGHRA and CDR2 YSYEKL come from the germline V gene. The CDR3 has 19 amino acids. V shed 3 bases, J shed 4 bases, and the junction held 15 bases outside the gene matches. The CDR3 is CASSQGLAGGRGSLETQYF. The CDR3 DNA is TGCGCCAGCAGCCAGGGTCTAGCGGGAGGGCGGGGTTCCTTAGAGACCCAGTACTTC.

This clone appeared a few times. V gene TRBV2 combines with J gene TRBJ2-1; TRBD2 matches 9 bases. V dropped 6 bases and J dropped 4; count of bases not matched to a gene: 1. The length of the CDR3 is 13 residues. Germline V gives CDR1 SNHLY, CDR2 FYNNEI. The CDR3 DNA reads TGTGCCAGCAGGACTAGCGGATACAATGAGCAGTTCTTC. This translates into CASRTSGYNEQFF.

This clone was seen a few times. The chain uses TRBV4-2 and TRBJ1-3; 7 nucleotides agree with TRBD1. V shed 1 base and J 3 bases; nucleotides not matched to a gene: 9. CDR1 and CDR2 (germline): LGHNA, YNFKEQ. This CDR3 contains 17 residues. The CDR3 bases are TGTGCCAGCAGCCAAGCGACAGACAGGGAATTTGGAAACACCATATATTTT. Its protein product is CASSQATDREFGNTIYF.

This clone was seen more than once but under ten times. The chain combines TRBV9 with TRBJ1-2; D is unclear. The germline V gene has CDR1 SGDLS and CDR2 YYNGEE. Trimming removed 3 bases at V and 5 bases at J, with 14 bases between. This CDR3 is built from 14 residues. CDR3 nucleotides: TGTGCCAGCAGCGAGTACAGAGGAACTTATGGCTACACCTTC. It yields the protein CASSEYRGTYGYTF.

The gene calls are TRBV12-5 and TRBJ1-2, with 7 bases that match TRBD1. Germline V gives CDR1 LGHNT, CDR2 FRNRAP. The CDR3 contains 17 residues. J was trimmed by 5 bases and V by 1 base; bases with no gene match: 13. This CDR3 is CASGLAGVTGPFYGYTF. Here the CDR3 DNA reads TGTGCTAGTGGTTTGGCTGGAGTGACAGGGCCTTTTTATGGCTACACCTTC.

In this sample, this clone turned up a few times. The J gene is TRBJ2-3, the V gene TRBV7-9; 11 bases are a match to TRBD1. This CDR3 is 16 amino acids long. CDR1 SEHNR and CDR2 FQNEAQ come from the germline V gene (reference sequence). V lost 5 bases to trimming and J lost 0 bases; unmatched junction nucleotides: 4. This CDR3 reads CASSRTGGESTDTQYF. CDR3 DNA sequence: TGTGCCAGCAGCCGGACAGGGGGCGAGAGCACAGATACGCAGTATTTT.

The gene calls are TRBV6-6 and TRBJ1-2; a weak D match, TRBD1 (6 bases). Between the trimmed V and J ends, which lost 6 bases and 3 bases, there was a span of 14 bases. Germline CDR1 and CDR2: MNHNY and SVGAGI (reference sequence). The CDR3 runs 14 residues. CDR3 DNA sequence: TGTGCCAGCAGACGTCGTGAGGGGGACTATGGCTACACCTTC. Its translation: CASRRREGDYGYTF.

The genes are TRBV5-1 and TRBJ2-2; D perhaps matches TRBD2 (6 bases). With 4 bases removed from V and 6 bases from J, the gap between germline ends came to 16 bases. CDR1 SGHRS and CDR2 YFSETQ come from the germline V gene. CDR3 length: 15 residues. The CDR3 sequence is CASSHGTLRPGELFF. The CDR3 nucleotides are TGCGCCAGCAGCCACGGGACTCTACGGCCCGGGGAGCTGTTTTTT. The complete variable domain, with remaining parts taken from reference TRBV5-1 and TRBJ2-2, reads KAGVTQTPRYLIKTRGQQVTLSCSPISGHRSVSWYQQTPGQGLQFLFEYFSETQRNKGNFPGRFSGRQFSNSRSEMNVSTLELGDSALYLCASSHGTLRPGELFFGEGSRLTVL.

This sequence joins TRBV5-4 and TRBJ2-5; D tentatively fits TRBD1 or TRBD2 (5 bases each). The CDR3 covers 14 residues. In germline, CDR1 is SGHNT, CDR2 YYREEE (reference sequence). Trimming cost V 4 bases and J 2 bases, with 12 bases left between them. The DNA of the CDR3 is TGTGCCAGCAGCCCGGGGCAGAAGCAAGAGACCCAGTACTTC. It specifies CASSPGQKQETQYF.

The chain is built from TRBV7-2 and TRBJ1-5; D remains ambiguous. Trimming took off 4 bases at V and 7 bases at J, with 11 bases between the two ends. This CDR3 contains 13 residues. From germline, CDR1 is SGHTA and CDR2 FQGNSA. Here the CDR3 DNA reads TGTGCCAGCAGCTCCATTCATTGGCAGCCCCAGCATTTT. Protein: CASSSIHWQPQHF. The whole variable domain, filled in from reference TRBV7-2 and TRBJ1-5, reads GAGVSQSPSNKVTEKGKDVELRCDPISGHTALYWYRQSLGQGLEFLIYFQGNSAPDKSGLPSDRFSAERTGGSVSTLTIQRTQQEDSAVYLCASSSIHWQPQHFGDGTRLSIL.

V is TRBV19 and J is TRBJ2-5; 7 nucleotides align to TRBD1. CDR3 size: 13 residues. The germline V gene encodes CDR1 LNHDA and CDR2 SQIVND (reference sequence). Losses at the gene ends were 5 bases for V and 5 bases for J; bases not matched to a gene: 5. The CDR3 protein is CASSATGLETQYF. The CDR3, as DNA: TGTGCCAGTAGTGCGACAGGGTTGGAGACCCAGTACTTC.

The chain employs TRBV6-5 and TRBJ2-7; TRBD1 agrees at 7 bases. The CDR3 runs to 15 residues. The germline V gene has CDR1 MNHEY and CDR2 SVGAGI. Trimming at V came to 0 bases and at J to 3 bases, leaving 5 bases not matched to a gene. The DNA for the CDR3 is TGTGCCAGCAGTTACTCGTCGTCAGGGGGCTACGAGCAGTACTTC. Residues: CASSYSSSGGYEQYF.

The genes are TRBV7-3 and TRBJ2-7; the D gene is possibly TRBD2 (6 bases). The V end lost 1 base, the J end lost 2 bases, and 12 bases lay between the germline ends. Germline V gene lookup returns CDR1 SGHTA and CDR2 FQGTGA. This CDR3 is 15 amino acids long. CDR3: CASSLSSGGAYEQYF. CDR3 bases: TGTGCCAGCAGCTTAAGTTCCGGAGGGGCCTACGAGCAGTACTTC.

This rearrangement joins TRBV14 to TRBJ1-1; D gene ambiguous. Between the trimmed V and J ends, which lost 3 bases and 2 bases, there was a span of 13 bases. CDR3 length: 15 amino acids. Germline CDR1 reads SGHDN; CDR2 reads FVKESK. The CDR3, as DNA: TGTGCCAGCAGCCAGGGCTCCGTTGCCAACACTGAAGCTTTCTTT. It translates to CASSQGSVANTEAFF. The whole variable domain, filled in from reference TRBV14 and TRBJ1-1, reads EAGVTQFPSHSVIEKGQTVTLRCDPISGHDNLYWYRRVMGKEIKFLLHFVKESKQDESGMPNNRFLAERTGGTYSTLKVQPAELEDSGVYFCASSQGSVANTEAFFGQGTRLTVV.

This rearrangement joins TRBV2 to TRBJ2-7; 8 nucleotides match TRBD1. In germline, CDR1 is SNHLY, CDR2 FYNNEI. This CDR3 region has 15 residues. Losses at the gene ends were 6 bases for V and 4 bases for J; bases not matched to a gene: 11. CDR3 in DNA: TGTGCCAGCAGACAGGGGACAGGTAGGACTTACGAGCAGTACTTC. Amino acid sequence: CASRQGTGRTYEQYF.